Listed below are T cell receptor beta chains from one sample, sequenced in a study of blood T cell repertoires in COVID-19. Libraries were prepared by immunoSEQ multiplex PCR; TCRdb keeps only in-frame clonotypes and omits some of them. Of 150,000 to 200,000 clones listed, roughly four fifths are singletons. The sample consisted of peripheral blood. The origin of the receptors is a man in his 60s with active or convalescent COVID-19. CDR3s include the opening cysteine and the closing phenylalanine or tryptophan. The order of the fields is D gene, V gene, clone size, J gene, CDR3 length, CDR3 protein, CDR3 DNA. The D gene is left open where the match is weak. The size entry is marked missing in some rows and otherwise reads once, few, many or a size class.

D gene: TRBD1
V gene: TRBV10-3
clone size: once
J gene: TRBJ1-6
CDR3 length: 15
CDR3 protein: CAIRQQGGNNSPLHF
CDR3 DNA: TGTGCCATCAGACAACAGGGGGGAAATAATTCACCCCTCCACTTT

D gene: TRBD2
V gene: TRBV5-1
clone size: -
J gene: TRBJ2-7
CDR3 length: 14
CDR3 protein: CASSLSGTSYEQYF
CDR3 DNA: TGCGCCAGCAGCTTAAGCGGGACCTCCTACGAGCAGTACTTC

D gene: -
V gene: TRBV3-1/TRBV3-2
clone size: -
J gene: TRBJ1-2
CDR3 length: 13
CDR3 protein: CASSQAGNYGYTF
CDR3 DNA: TGTGCCAGCAGCCAAGCGGGGAACTATGGCTACACCTTC

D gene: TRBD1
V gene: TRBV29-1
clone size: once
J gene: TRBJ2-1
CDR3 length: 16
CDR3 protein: CSVEPTGGVSYNEQFF
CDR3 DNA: TGCAGCGTGGAACCAACAGGGGGCGTTTCCTACAATGAGCAGTTCTTC

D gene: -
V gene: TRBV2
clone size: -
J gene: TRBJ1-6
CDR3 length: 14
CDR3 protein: CASSEIQGNSPLHF
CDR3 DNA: TGTGCCAGCAGTGAAATACAGGGTAATTCACCCCTCCACTTT

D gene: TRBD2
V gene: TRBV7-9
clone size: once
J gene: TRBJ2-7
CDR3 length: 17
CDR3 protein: CASSLATTSGIRVEQYF
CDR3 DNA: TGTGCCAGCAGCTTAGCGACGACTAGCGGCATTAGGGTCGAGCAGTACTTC

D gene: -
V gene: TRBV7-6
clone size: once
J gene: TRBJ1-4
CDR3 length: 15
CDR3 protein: CASSLAGALNEKLFF
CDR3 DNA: TGTGCCAGCAGCTTAGCGGGGGCCCTTAATGAAAAACTGTTTTTT

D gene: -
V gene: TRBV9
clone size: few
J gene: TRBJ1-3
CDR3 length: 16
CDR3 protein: CASSVDSGNSGNTIYF
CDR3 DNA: TGTGCCAGCAGCGTAGATTCAGGGAACTCTGGAAACACCATATATTTT

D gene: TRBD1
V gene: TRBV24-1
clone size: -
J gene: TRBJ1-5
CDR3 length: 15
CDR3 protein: CATSATGGGNQPQHF
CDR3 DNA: TGTGCCACCAGTGCTACAGGGGGAGGCAATCAGCCCCAGCATTTT

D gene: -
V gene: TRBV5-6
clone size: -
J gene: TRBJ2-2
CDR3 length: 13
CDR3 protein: CASSLDGTGELFF
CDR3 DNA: TGTGCCAGCAGCTTGGACGGCACCGGGGAGCTGTTTTTT

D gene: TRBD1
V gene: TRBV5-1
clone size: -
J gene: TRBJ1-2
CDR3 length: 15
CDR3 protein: CASSPGQGGVYGYTF
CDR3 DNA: TGCGCCAGCAGCCCGGGACAGGGAGGGGTCTATGGCTACACCTTC

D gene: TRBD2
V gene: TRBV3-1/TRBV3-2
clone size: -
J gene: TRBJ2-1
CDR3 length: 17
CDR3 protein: CASSQDLRLAGGNEQFF
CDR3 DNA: TGTGCCAGCAGCCAAGATCTGAGGCTAGCGGGAGGCAATGAGCAGTTCTTC

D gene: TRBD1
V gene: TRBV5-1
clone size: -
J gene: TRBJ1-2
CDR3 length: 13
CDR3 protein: CASSPGQGYGYTF
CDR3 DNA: TGCGCCAGCAGTCCGGGACAGGGGTATGGCTACACCTTC

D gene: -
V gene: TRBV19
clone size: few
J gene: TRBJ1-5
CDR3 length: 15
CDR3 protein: CASSIAGSLIQPQHF
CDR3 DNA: TGTGCCAGTAGTATCGCGGGCAGCCTCATTCAGCCCCAGCATTTT

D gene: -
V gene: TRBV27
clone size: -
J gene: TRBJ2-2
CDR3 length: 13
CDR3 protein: CASSLATTGELFF
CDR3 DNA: TGTGCCAGCAGTTTGGCAACCACCGGGGAGCTGTTTTTT

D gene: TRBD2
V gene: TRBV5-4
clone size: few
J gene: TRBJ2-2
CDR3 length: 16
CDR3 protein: CASSLGRLAETGELFF
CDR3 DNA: TGTGCCAGCAGCTTGGGGAGACTAGCGGAAACCGGGGAGCTGTTTTTT

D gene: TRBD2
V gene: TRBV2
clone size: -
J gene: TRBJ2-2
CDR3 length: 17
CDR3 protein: CASSEAVTSGGGGELFF
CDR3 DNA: TGTGCCAGCAGTGAAGCTGTGACTAGCGGGGGCGGCGGGGAGCTGTTTTTT

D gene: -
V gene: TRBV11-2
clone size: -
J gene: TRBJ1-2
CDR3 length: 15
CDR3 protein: CASSLDGETGFGYTF
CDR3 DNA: TGTGCCAGCAGCTTAGATGGAGAGACAGGCTTTGGCTACACCTTC

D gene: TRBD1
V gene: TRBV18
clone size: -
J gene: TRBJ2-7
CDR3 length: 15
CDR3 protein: CASSPSGTGPWEQYF
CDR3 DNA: TGTGCCAGCTCACCTTCCGGGACAGGGCCGTGGGAGCAGTACTTC

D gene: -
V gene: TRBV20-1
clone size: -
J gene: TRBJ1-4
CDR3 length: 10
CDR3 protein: CSARNEKLFF
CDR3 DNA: TGCAGTGCTCGGAATGAAAAACTGTTTTTT

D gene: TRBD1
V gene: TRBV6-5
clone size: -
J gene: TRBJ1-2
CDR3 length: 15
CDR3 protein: CASSRPGTGRGGYTF
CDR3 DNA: TGTGCCAGCAGTCGACCCGGGACAGGGCGAGGAGGCTACACCTTC

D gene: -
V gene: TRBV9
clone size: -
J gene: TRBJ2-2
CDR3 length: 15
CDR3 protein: CASSVARMNTGELFF
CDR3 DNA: TGTGCCAGCAGCGTAGCCAGGATGAACACCGGGGAGCTGTTTTTT

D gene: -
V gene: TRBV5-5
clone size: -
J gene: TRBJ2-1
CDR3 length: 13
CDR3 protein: CASSSEDYNEQFF
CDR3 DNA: TGTGCCAGCAGCTCCGAGGACTACAATGAGCAGTTCTTC

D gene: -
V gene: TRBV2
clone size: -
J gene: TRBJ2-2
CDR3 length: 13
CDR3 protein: CASSPLATGELFF
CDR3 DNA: TGTGCCAGCAGTCCACTAGCAACCGGGGAGCTGTTTTTT

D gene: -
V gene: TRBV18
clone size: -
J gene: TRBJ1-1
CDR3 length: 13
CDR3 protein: CASSPPAGTEAFF
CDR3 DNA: TGTGCCAGCTCACCTCCGGCGGGAACTGAAGCTTTCTTT

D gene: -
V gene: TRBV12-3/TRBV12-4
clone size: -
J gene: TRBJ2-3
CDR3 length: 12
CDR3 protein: CASSFLTDTQYF
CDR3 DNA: TGTGCCAGCAGTTTTTTAACAGATACGCAGTATTTT

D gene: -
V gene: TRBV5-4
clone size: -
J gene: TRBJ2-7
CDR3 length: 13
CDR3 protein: CASSTDRLYEQYF
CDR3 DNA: TGTGCCAGCAGTACAGACAGGTTGTACGAGCAGTACTTC

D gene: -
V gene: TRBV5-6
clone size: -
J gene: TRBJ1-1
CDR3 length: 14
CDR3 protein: CASSSDIGDTEAFF
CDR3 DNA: TGTGCCAGCAGCTCCGACATCGGGGACACTGAAGCTTTCTTT

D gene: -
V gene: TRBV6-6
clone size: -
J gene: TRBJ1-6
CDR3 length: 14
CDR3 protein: CATKGRRENSPLHF
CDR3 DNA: TGTGCCACCAAGGGTAGGCGGGAAAATTCACCCCTCCACTTT

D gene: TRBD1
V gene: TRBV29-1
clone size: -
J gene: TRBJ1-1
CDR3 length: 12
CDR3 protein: CSAGTGVTEAFF
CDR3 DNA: TGCAGCGCCGGGACAGGGGTAACTGAAGCTTTCTTT

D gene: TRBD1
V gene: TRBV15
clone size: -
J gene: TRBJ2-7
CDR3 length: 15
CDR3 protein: CATSREGGQGYEQYF
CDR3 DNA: TGTGCCACCAGCAGAGAGGGGGGACAGGGTTACGAGCAGTACTTC

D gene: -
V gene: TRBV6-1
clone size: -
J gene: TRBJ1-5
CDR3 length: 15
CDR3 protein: CASSEWSLGNQPQHF
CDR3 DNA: TGTGCCAGCAGTGAGTGGAGCTTGGGCAATCAGCCCCAGCATTTT

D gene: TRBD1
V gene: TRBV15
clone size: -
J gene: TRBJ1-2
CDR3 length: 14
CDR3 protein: CATSREGQGYGYTF
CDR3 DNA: TGTGCCACCAGCAGAGAGGGACAGGGGTATGGCTACACCTTC

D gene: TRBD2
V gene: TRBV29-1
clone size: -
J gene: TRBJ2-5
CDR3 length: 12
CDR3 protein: CSQRTSTETQYF
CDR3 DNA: TGCAGCCAACGGACTAGCACAGAGACCCAGTACTTC

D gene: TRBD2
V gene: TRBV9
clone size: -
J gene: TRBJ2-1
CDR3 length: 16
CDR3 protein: CASSPRTSGGANEQFF
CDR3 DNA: TGTGCCAGCAGCCCGAGGACTAGCGGGGGGGCCAACGAGCAGTTCTTC

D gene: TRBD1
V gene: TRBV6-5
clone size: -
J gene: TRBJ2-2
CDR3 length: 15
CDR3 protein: CASSPGQGSTGELFF
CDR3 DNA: TGTGCCAGCAGTCCGGGACAGGGGAGTACCGGGGAGCTGTTTTTT

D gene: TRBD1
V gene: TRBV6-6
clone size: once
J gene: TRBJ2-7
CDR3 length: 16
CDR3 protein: CASSRYGQGNTYEQYF
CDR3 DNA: TGTGCCAGCAGTCGATACGGACAGGGAAACACCTACGAGCAGTACTTC

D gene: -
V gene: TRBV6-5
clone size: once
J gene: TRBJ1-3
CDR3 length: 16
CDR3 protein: CASSYSRATSGNTIYF
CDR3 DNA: TGTGCCAGCAGTTACTCGAGAGCGACCTCTGGAAACACCATATATTTT

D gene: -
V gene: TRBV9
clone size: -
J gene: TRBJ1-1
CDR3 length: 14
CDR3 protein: CASSVGPSGTEAFF
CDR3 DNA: TGTGCCAGCAGCGTAGGGCCGTCGGGCACTGAAGCTTTCTTT

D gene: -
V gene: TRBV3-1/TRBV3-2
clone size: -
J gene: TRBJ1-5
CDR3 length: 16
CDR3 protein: CASSQDGGTLGQPQHF
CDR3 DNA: TGTGCCAGCAGCCAAGATGGGGGGACCCTGGGTCAGCCCCAGCATTTT

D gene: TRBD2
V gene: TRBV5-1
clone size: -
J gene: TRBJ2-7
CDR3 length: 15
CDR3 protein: CASSYPQREGDEQYF
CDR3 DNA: TGCGCCAGCAGCTATCCCCAGCGGGAGGGCGACGAGCAGTACTTC

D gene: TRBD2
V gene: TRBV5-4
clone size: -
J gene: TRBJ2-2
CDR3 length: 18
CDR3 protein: CASSLGAGGPSGTGELFF
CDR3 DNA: TGTGCCAGCAGCTTGGGGGCGGGAGGGCCCTCGGGCACCGGGGAGCTGTTTTTT

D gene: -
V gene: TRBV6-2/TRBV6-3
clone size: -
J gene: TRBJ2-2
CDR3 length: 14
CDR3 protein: CASSYQENTGELFF
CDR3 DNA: TGTGCCAGCAGTTACCAGGAGAACACCGGGGAGCTGTTTTTT

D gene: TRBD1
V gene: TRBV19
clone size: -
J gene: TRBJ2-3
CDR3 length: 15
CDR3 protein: CASSSRDRVTDTQYF
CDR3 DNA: TGTGCCAGTAGTTCCCGGGACAGGGTTACAGATACGCAGTATTTT